This TCR beta chain was found in a study of blood T cell repertoires in COVID-19. Study context: Specimens from acute and convalescent COVID-19 originated in the United States, Italy and Spain. Sources were T cells, B-cell-depleted T cells, or PBMCs; the material itself was cDNA or gDNA.

Per the authors' pipeline: Counts of nucleated cells, estimated from reference gene primer amplification, were obtained. The protocol was immunoSEQ multiplex PCR, while the TCRdb copy is restricted to in-frame clones and leaves out a portion. The V and J calls and the clone size are those of that table, but D and trimming were determined from the DNA. The sample has around 200,000 clones, around 86% seen once. CDR3 length: 15 residues. Trimming removed 0 bases at V and 6 bases at J, with 12 bases between. Germline loops: CDR1 SGDLS, CDR2 YYNGEE. The V and J genes are TRBV9 and TRBJ1-4, with a possible D match to TRBD1 (5 bases). Material for sequencing was peripheral blood. The sequence derives from a human donor in a cohort sampled during active COVID-19. The DNA of the CDR3 is TGTGCCAGCAGCGTAGCTGGGGGGAGGGATGAAAAACTGTTTTTT. This translates into CASSVAGGRDEKLFF.